These T cell receptor beta chains were read from a single sample in a study of T cells in Graves' hyperthyroidism and ophthalmopathy. TCRdb re-analysed the multiplex PCR reads in MiXCR, keeping a single row per CDR3 protein. Of 300,000 to 500,000 distinct CDR3 sequences in the sample, approximately 15% were seen once. The sample comprised blood. These receptors all stem from a woman in her thirties with Graves' hyperthyroidism. CDR3s include the opening cysteine and the closing phenylalanine or tryptophan. Each record gives: clone size, V gene, D gene, J gene, CDR3 protein, CDR3 DNA. D genes are given only for firm matches. Some rows mark clone size as missing; the rest say once, few, many or name a class of expanded clone.

size: many
V: TRBV30
D: TRBD2
J: TRBJ2-1
CDR3: CAWRLWSSGSGYNEQFF
DNA: TGTGCCTGGAGACTTTGGTCTAGCGGGAGTGGCTACAATGAGCAGTTCTTC

size: many
V: TRBV29-1
D: -
J: TRBJ2-3
CDR3: CSVEYRTDTQYF
DNA: TGCAGCGTTGAATACAGGACAGATACGCAGTATTTT

size: few
V: TRBV19
D: -
J: TRBJ2-7
CDR3: CASSETTRSYEQYF
DNA: TGTGCCAGTAGTGAGACGACCCGGTCCTACGAGCAGTACTTC

size: -
V: TRBV24-1
D: -
J: TRBJ2-3
CDR3: CATGLHTDTQYF
DNA: TGTGCCACCGGACTTCACACAGATACGCAGTATTTT

size: few
V: TRBV10-1
D: TRBD2
J: TRBJ2-2
CDR3: CASQRDRAGELFF
DNA: TGCGCCAGCCAGCGGGATCGAGCCGGGGAGCTGTTTTTT

size: few
V: TRBV7-2
D: -
J: TRBJ1-5
CDR3: CASTRDGGSQPQHF
DNA: TGTGCCAGCACTCGAGACGGCGGTAGTCAGCCCCAGCATTTT

size: many
V: TRBV2
D: TRBD2
J: TRBJ2-1
CDR3: CASSASSGGYYNEQFF
DNA: TGTGCCAGCAGCGCCTCGAGCGGGGGTTACTACAATGAGCAGTTCTTC

size: many
V: TRBV12-3/TRBV12-4
D: TRBD2
J: TRBJ2-1
CDR3: CASNLGTTGNEQFF
DNA: TGTGCCAGCAACTTAGGGACTACGGGAAATGAGCAGTTCTTC

size: few
V: TRBV24-1
D: -
J: TRBJ1-2
CDR3: CATSDFDHGYTF
DNA: TGTGCCACCAGTGATTTCGATCATGGCTACACCTTC

size: -
V: TRBV19
D: TRBD2
J: TRBJ2-1
CDR3: CASMRASGILSYNEQFF
DNA: TGTGCCAGTATGAGGGCTAGCGGGATATTATCCTACAATGAGCAGTTCTTC

size: few
V: TRBV19
D: TRBD1
J: TRBJ1-2
CDR3: CASSILGQGSAGYTF
DNA: TGTGCCAGTAGTATCCTAGGACAGGGCTCCGCTGGCTACACCTTC

size: -
V: TRBV6-1
D: TRBD1
J: TRBJ1-6
CDR3: CASRGPTGENSPLHF
DNA: TGTGCCAGCAGAGGCCCGACAGGGGAAAATTCACCCCTCCACTTT

size: few
V: TRBV20-1
D: -
J: TRBJ1-1
CDR3: CSARDVSALNTEAFF
DNA: TGCAGTGCTAGAGATGTTTCAGCACTGAACACTGAAGCTTTCTTT

size: many
V: TRBV2
D: TRBD2
J: TRBJ2-5
CDR3: CASSEASGSDEETQYF
DNA: TGTGCCAGCAGTGAAGCTAGCGGGAGTGATGAGGAGACCCAGTACTTC

size: few
V: TRBV19
D: -
J: TRBJ2-6
CDR3: CASTRRVSGANVLTF
DNA: TGTGCCAGTACCCGACGGGTGTCTGGGGCCAACGTCCTGACTTTC